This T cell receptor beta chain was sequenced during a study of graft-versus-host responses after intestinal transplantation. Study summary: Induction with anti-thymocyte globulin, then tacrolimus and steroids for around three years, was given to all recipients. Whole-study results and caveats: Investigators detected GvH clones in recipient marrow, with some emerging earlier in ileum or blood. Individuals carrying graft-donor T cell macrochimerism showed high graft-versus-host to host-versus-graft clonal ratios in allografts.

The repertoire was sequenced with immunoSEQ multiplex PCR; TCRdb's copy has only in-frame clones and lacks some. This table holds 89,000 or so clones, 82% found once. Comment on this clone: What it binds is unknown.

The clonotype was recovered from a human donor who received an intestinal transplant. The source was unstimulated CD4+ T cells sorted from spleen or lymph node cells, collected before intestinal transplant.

The CDR3 DNA is TGTGCCAGCAGTGCAGTAGCCAGGGCCTCCGAGCAGTACTTC. The encoded protein is CASSAVARASEQYF. The V gene is TRBV6-1, the J gene TRBJ2-7; a possible D gene is TRBD1 (5 bases). This CDR3 is 14 amino acids long. Germline lookup yields CDR1 MNHNS and CDR2 SASEGT. V dropped 4 bases and J dropped 6 bases, with 16 bases sitting between them.